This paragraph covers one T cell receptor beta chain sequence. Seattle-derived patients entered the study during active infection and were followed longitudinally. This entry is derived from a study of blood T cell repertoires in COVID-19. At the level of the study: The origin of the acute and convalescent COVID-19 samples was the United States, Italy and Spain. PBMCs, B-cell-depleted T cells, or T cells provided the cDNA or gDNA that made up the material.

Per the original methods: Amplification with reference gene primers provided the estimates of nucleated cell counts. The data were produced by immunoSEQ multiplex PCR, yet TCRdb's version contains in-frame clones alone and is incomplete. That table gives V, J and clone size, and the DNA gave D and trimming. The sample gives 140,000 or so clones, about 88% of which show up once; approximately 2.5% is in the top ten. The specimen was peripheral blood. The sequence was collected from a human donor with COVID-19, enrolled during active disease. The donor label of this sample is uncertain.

DNA for the CDR3: TGTGCCAGCAGCCGCCGAGGGGGATGGGGAGCTAATGAAAAACTGTTTTTT. Translating gives CASSRRGGWGANEKLFF. V gene TRBV7-9 combines with J gene TRBJ1-4, with TRBD1 as a possible D gene (6 bases). The V gene's germline CDR1 is SEHNR and CDR2 FQNEAQ (reference sequence). V was pared by 5 bases and J by 3 bases, with 19 bases between. The CDR3 is made up of 17 amino acids.